This T cell receptor (beta chain) was recovered during a study of CD8+CD57+ T cells in acquired aplastic anemia. Findings of the study overall: CD8+ Simpson's diversity in patients was not significantly different from that in controls.

V gave up 5 bases and J gave up 4 bases; unmatched junction bases: 6. The CDR3 contains 14 residues. Looked up from germline, CDR1 is MNHNS and CDR2 is SASEGT. As for this clonotype: Its specificity is not known.

Patients sequenced had flow cytometry evidence of CD8+CD57+ cell expansion. Genomic DNA templated the TCR beta VDJ and CDR3 profiling. TCRdb used MiXCR to reprocess the reads, holding one entry per CDR3 protein. The data contain around 190,000 distinct CDR3 sequences, around 50% of them singletons. The source of this sequence is a human donor with aplastic anemia. The chain has TRBV6-1 and TRBJ1-2; 8 bases fit TRBD1. Sequenced material: sorted CD4+, CD8+, or CD8+CD57+ T cells (not recorded which) from PBMCs. CDR3 sequence reads: CASSRDRSGYGYTF. The CDR3, as DNA: TGTGCCAGCAGTCGGGACAGGTCGGGCTATGGCTACACCTTC.